A single sample gave rise to the 10 T cell receptor beta chains below, sequenced in a study of cytomegalovirus exposure and HLA in healthy donors. Both 60 Vbeta primers and 13 Jbeta primers went into the PCR. Using immunoSEQ multiplex PCR, the repertoire was profiled, and TCRdb retains in-frame clones only, with some absent. The data show about 160,000 clones, 82% seen once. Sequencing was performed on PBMCs. Every receptor here comes from a girl aged 2 to 9 in good health and CMV-seropositive.

In its sample, this clone was seen a few times. This chain connects TRBV4-1 to TRBJ1-1; the D is unclear. Trimming removed 5 bases from V and 4 bases from J, with 14 bases in between. Germline lookup yields CDR1 MGHRA and CDR2 YSYEKL. This CDR3 comprises 14 residues. Here the CDR3 reads CASSTPRERTEAFF. The CDR3 DNA follows: TGCGCCAGCAGCACTCCTCGGGAGCGCACTGAAGCTTTCTTT.

This clone was detected once. V gene TRBV6-5 combines with J gene TRBJ1-4; 9 nucleotides align to TRBD1. The CDR3 extends over 14 amino acids. CDR1 and CDR2 from the germline V gene are MNHEY and SVGAGI. The J segment lost 7 bases and the V segment lost 5 bases, leaving 5 bases of the junction unmatched. CDR3 loop: CASSIRDRAEKLFF. In DNA form, the CDR3 reads TGTGCCAGCAGTATCCGGGACAGGGCTGAAAAACTGTTTTTT.

The chain links TRBV9 to TRBJ1-4; maybe TRBD1 (5 bases). Germline V gene lookup returns CDR1 SGDLS and CDR2 YYNGEE. The CDR3 loop spans 17 amino acids. With 0 bases removed from V and 0 bases from J, the gap between germline ends came to 12 bases. Here the CDR3 DNA reads TGTGCCAGCAGCGTAGATAGCGGAGGGGCAACTAATGAAAAACTGTTTTTT. Translating it yields CASSVDSGGATNEKLFF.

This chain uses TRBV15 with TRBJ1-3, with D perhaps matching TRBD1 (6 bases). Per the germline V gene, CDR1 is LNHNV and CDR2 is YYDKDF (reference sequence). This CDR3 region has 17 residues. Trimming shortened V by 1 base and J by 2 bases, and 15 bases separated the two germline ends. CDR3 sequence (DNA): TGTGCCACCAGCAGAGGAGGGGGTCGGGGGGCTGGAAACACCATATATTTT. This translates into CATSRGGGRGAGNTIYF.

This chain joins TRBV29-1 and TRBJ2-5; D gene unclear. Trimming took 3 bases from V and 5 from J, leaving 10 bases between them. The CDR3 extends over 12 amino acids. CDR1 and CDR2 from the germline V gene are SQVTM and ANQGSEA. The CDR3 sequence is CSVDRVEETQYF. The CDR3 DNA is TGCAGCGTTGACCGGGTGGAGGAGACCCAGTACTTC.

The V gene is TRBV10-1, the J gene TRBJ2-1, with D tentatively TRBD1 (5 bases). The germline V gene encodes CDR1 WNHNN and CDR2 SYGVQD (reference sequence). This CDR3 spans 14 amino acids. V was pared by 9 bases and J by 3 bases, with 15 bases between. CDR3 coding DNA: TGCGCCAGGAGTAGGGGTAAGAACTACAATGAGCAGTTCTTC. Protein: CARSRGKNYNEQFF.

The chain recombines TRBV5-1 with TRBJ1-2; TRBD1 matches at 8 bases. The CDR3 contains 14 residues. CDR1 SGHRS and CDR2 YFSETQ come from the germline V gene. V gave up 3 bases and J gave up 3 bases; unmatched junction bases: 4. CDR3 coding DNA: TGCGCCAGCAGCTCTGCGACAGGGGACTATGGCTACACCTTC. Translated, it gives CASSSATGDYGYTF.

V gene TRBV15 combines with J gene TRBJ1-1; D unresolved. The CDR3 has 16 residues. Germline CDR1 is LNHNV and CDR2 is YYDKDF (reference sequence). With 1 base removed from V and 5 bases from J, the gap between germline ends came to 17 bases. CDR3 sequence: CATSRVIIIRTTEAFF. The DNA of the CDR3 is TGTGCCACCAGCAGAGTCATAATAATTAGAACTACTGAAGCTTTCTTT.

The CDR3 here is CASSYVLADEQFF. As DNA, the CDR3 is TGTGCCAGCAGTTACGTCCTCGCGGATGAGCAGTTCTTC. The genes are TRBV6-5 and TRBJ2-1; unclear D gene. The CDR3 has 13 residues. With 2 bases removed from V and 8 bases from J, the gap between germline ends came to 10 bases. Germline CDR1 is MNHEY and CDR2 is SVGAGI.

The genes are TRBV2 and TRBJ2-5, with D perhaps matching TRBD1 (6 bases). This CDR3 has 15 residues. Germline V gene data show CDR1 as SNHLY and CDR2 as FYNNEI. V lost 1 base, J lost 5 bases, and 14 bases lay in between. The CDR3 bases are TGTGCCAGCAGTGAAGATTACAGGGTGGGGGAGACCCAGTACTTC. The encoded protein is CASSEDYRVGETQYF.